This TCR beta chain is drawn from a study of CD8 T cells in ankylosing spondylitis. CDR1 and CDR2 (germline): SNHLY, FYNNEI. Trimming took 6 bases from V and 6 from J, leaving 15 bases between them. This CDR3 comprises 13 residues. This clonotype appeared many times. MiXCR, run by TCRdb on the 5' RACE reads, gives a single entry per CDR3 protein. This sample has about 210,000 distinct CDR3 sequences, with over 7% found just once. The TCR originated in a female donor with ankylosing spondylitis or in good health (not recorded which). Sequencing input: blood, either unsorted or a sorted T cell fraction (not recorded which). The chain uses TRBV2 and TRBJ2-7, with a possible D match to TRBD2 (5 bases). The CDR3 reads CASRDRGSGEQYF. The DNA for the CDR3 is TGTGCCAGCAGGGACCGAGGGAGCGGCGAGCAGTACTTC. The variable domain in full, with the rest retrieved from reference TRBV2 and TRBJ2-7, is EPEVTQTPSHQVTQMGQEVILRCVPISNHLYFYWYRQILGQKVEFLVSFYNNEISEKSEIFDDQFSVERPDGSNFTLKIRSTKLEDSAMYFCASRDRGSGEQYFGPGTRLTVT.